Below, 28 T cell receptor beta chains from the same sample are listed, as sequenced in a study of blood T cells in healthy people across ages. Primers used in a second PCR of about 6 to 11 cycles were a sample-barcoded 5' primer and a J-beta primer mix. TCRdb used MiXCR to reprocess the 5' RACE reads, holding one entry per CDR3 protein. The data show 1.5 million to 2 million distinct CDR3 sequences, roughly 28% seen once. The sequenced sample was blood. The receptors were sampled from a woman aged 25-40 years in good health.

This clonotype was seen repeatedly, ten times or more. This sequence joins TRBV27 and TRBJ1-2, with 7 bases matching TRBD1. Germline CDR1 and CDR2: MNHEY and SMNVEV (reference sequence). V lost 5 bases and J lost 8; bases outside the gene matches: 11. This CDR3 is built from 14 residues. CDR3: CASSRRDSPRGYTF. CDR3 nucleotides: TGTGCCAGCAGTCGCCGGGACAGCCCGCGGGGCTACACCTTC.

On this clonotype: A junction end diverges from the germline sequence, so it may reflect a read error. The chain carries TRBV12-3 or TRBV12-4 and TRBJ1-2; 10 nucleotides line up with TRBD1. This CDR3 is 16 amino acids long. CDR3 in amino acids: CAGSLALGTGEDGYTF. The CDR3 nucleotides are TGTGCCGGCAGCTTAGCCCTAGGGACAGGGGAAGACGGCTACACCTTC.

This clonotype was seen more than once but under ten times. In nucleotides, the CDR3 is TGCGCCAGCAGCTTGGAAGGGGGGGCAGGAGATACGCAGTATTTT. Protein product: CASSLEGGAGDTQYF. The genes are TRBV5-1 and TRBJ2-3, with a possible D match to TRBD2 (7 bases). The CDR3 runs to 15 residues. Trimming shortened V by 0 bases and J by 5 bases, and 13 bases separated the two germline ends. Per the germline V gene, CDR1 is SGHRS and CDR2 is YFSETQ.

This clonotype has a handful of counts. Here the CDR3 DNA reads TGTGCCAGCAGCGACCAGGGGCAGACCTCCAAAAACATTCAGTACTTC. Translation: CASSDQGQTSKNIQYF. The chain has TRBV6-6 and TRBJ2-4; perhaps TRBD1 as D (6 bases). The CDR3 has 16 amino acids. Per germline, CDR1 MNHNY and CDR2 SVGAGI (reference sequence). The V end was cut by 6 bases, the J end by 2 bases, with 17 bases between.

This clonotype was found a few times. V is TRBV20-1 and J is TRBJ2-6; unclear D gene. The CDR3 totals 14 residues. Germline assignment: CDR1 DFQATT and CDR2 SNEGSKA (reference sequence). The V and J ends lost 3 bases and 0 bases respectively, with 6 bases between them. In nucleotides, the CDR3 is TGCAGTGCTAGTTCGTCCTCTGGGGCCAACGTCCTGACTTTC. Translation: CSASSSSGANVLTF.

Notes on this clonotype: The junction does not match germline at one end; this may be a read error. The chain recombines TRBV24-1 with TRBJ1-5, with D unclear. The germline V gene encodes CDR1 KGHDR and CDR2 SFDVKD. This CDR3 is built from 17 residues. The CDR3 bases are TGTGCCACCAGTGATGCCCGGATGCCAGATAGCAACCAGCCCCAGCATTTT. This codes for CATSDARMPDSNQPQHF.

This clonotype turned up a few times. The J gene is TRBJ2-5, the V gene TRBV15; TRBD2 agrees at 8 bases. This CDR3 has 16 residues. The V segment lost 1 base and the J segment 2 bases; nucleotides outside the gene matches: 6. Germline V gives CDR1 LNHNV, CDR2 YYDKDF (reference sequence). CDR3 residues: CATSRGVSGGQETQYF. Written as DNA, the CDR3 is TGTGCCACCAGCAGAGGGGTGAGCGGGGGACAAGAGACCCAGTACTTC. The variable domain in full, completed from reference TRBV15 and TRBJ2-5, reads DAMVIQNPRYQVTQFGKPVTLSCSQTLNHNVMYWYQQKSSQAPKLLFHYYDKDFNNEADTPDNFQSRRPNTSFCFLDIRSPGLGDTAMYLCATSRGVSGGQETQYFGPGTRLLVL.

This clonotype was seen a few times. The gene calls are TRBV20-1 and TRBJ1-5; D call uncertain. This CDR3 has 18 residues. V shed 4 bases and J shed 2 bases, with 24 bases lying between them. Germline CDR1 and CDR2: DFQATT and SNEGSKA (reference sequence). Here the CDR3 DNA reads TGCAGTGCTACACTAAACCTCGGGGTAGGGATGGGCAATCAGCCCCAGCATTTT. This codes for CSATLNLGVGMGNQPQHF.

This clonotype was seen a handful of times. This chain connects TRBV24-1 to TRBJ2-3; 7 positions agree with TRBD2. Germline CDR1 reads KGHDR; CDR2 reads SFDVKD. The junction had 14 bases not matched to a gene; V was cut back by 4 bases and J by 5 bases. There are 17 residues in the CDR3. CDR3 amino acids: CATSDRQAGDLRDTQYF. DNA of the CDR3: TGTGCCACCAGTGACCGCCAGGCGGGGGACTTAAGAGATACGCAGTATTTT.

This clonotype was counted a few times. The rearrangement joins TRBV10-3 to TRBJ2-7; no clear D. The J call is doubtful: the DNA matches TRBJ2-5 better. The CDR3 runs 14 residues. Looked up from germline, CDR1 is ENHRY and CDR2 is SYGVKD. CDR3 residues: CAISPRSERETQYF. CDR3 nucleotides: TGTGCCATCAGTCCCCGTTCCGAACGGGAGACCCAGTACTTC.

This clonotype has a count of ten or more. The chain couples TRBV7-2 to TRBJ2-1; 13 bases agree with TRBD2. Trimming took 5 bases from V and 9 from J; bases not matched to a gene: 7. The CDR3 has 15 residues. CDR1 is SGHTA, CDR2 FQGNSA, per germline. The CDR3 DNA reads TGTGCCAGCAGCGAGACTAGCGGGGGGTCTCGTGAGCAGTTCTTC. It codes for CASSETSGGSREQFF.

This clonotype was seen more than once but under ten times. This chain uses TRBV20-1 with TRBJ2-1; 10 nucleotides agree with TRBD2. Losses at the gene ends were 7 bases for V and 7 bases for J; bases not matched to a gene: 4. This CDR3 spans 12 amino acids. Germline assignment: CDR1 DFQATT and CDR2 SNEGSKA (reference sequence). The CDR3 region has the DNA TGCAGTGGAGCGGGAGGGGTGAATGAGCAGTTCTTC. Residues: CSGAGGVNEQFF.

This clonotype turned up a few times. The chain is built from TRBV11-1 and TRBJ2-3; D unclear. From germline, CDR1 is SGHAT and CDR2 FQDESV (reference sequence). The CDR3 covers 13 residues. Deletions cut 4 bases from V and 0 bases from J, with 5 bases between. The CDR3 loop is CASSSKSTDTQYF. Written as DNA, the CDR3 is TGTGCCAGCAGCTCGAAGAGCACAGATACGCAGTATTTT.

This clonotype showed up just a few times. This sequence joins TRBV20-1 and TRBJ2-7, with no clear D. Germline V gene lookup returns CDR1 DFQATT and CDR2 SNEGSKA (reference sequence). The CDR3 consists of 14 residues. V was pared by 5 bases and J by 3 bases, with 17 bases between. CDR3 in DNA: TGCAGTGCTCAGTCAATAGCCTCCCACTACGAGCAGTACTTC. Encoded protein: CSAQSIASHYEQYF.

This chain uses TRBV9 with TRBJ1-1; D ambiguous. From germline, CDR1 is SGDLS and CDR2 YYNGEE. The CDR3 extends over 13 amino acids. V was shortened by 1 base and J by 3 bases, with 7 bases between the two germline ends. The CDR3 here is CASSVIQHTEAFF. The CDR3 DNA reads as TGTGCCAGCAGCGTAATACAGCACACTGAAGCTTTCTTT. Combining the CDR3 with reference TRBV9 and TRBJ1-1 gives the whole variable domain DSGVTQTPKHLITATGQRVTLRCSPRSGDLSVYWYQQSLDQGLQFLIQYYNGEERAKGNILERFSAQQFPDLHSELNLSSLELGDSALYFCASSVIQHTEAFFGQGTRLTVV.

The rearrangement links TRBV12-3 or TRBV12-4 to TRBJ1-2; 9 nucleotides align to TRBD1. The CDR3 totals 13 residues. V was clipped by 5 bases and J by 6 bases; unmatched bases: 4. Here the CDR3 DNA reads TGTGCCAGCAGTCGGGACAGGGTAAATGGCTACACCTTC. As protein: CASSRDRVNGYTF.

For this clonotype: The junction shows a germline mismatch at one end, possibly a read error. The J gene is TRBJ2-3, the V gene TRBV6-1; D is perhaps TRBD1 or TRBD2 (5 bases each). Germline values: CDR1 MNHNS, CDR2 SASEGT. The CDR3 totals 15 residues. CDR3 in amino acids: CTSSPGRRSTDTQYF. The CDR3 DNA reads TGTACCAGCAGCCCAGGGAGAAGATCCACAGATACGCAGTATTTT.

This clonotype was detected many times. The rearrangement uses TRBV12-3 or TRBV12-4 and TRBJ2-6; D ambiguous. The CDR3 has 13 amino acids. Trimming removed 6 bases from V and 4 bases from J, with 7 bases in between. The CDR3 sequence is CASSPGGANVLTF. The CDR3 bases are TGTGCCAGCAGCCCTGGGGGGGCCAACGTCCTGACTTTC.

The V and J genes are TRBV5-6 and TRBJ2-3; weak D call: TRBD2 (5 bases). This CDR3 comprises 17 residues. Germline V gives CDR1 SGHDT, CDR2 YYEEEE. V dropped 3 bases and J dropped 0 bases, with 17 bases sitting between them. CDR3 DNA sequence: TGTGCCAGCAGCTCCCCGAGGGTTCAGCGAAGCACAGATACGCAGTATTTT. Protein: CASSSPRVQRSTDTQYF. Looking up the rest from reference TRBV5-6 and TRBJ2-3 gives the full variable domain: DAGVTQSPTHLIKTRGQQVTLRCSPKSGHDTVSWYQQALGQGPQFIFQYYEEEERQRGNFPDRFSGHQFPNYSSELNVNALLLGDSALYLCASSSPRVQRSTDTQYFGPGTRLTVL.

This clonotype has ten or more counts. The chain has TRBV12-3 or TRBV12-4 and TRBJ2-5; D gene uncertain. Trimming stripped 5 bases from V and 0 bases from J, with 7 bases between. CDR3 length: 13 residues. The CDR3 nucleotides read TGTGCCAGCAGTCCGCAAAACCAAGAGACCCAGTACTTC. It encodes CASSPQNQETQYF.

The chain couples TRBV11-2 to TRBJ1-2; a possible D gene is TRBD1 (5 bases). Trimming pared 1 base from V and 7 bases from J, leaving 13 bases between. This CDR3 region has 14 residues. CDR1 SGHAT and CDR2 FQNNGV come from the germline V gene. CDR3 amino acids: CASSLGFGGSGYTF. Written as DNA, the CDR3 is TGTGCCAGCAGCTTAGGTTTCGGGGGGTCTGGCTACACCTTC.

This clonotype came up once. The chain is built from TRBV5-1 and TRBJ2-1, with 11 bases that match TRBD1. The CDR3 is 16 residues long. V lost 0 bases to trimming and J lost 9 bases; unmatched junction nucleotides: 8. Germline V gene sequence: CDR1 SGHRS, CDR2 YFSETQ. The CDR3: CASSLVAWTGGTEQFF. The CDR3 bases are TGCGCCAGCAGCTTGGTAGCTTGGACAGGGGGCACTGAGCAGTTCTTC.

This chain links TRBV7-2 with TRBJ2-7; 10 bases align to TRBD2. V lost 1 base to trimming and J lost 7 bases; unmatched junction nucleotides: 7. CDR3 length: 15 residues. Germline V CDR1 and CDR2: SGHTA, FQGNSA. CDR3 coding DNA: TGTACCAGCAGCTTAGATATAGCGGGAGGAGGTGAGCAGTACTTC. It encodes CTSSLDIAGGGEQYF.

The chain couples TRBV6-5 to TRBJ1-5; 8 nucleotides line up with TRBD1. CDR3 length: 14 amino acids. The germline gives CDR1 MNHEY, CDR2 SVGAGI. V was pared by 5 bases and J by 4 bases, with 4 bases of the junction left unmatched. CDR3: CASSKDRANQPQHF. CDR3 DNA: TGTGCCAGCAGTAAGGACAGGGCAAATCAGCCCCAGCATTTT.

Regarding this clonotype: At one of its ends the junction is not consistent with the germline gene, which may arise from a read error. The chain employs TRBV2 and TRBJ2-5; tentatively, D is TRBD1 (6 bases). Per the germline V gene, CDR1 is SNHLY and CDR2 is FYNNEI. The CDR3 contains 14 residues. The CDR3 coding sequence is TGTGCCAGCAGAACAGGGAGCGTAGCAGAGACCCGGTACTTC. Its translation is CASRTGSVAETRYF.

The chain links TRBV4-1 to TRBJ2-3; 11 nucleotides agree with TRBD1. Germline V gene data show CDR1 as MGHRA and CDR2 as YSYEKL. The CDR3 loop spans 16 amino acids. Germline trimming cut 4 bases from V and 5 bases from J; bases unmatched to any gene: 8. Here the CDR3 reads CASSPGQGVTGDTQYF. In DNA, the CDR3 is TGCGCCAGCAGCCCGGGACAGGGGGTCACCGGAGATACGCAGTATTTT.

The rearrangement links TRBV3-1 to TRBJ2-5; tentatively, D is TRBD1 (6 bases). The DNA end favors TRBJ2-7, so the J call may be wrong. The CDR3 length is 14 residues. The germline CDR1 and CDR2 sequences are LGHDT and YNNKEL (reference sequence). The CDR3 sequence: CASSRGRTPYEQYF. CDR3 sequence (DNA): TGTGCCAGCAGCCGGGGGCGGACCCCTTACGAGCAGTACTTC.

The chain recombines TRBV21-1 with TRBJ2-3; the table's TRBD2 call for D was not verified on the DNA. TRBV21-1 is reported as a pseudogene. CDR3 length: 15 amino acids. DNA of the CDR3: TGTGCCAGCAGCAAAGACGGGAGTAGCGTAGATACGCAGTATTTT. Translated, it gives CASSKDGSSVDTQYF.